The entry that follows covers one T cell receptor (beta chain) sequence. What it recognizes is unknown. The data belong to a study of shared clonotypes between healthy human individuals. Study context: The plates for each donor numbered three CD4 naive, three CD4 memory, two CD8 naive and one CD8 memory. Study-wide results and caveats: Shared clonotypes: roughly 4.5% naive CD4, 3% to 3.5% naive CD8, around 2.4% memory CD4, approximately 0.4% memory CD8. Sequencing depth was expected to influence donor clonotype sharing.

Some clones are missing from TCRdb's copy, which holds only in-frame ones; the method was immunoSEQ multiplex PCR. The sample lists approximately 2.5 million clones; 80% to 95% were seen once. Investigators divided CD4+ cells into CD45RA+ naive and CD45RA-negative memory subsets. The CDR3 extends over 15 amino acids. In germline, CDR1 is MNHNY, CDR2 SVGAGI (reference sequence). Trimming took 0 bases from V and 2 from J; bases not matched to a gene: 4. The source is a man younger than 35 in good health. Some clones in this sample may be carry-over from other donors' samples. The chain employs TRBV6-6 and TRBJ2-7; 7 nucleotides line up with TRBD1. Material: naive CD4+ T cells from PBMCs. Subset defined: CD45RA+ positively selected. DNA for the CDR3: TGTGCCAGCAGTTACTCCGGGACAGCTCCCTACGAGCAGTACTTC. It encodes CASSYSGTAPYEQYF.